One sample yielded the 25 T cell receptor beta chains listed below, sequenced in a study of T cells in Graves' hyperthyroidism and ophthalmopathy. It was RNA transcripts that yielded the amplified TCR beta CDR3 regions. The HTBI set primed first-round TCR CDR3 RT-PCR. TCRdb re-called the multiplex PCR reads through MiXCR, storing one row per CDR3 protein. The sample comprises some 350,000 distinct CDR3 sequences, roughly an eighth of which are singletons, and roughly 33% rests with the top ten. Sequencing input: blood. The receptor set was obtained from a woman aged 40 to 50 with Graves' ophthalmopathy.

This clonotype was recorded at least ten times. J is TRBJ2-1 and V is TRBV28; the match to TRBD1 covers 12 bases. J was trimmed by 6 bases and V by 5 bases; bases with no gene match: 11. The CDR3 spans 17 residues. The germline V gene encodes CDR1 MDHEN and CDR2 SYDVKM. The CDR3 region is CASSLLSGDRGLNEQFF. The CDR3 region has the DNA TGTGCCAGCAGTCTACTCAGTGGGGACAGGGGGCTCAATGAGCAGTTCTTC. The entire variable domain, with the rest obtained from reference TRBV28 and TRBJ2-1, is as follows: DVKVTQSSRYLVKRTGEKVFLECVQDMDHENMFWYRQDPGLGLRLIYFSYDVKMKEKGDIPEGYSVSREKKERFSLILESASTNQTSMYLCASSLLSGDRGLNEQFFGPGTRLTVL.

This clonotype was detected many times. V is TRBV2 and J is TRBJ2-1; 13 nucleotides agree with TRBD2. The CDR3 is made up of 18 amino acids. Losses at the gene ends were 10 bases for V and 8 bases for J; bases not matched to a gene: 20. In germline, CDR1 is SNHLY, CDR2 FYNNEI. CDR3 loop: CAMVGGLAGDRGSDEQFF. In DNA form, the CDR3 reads TGTGCCATGGTGGGTGGACTAGCGGGAGACCGCGGGAGCGATGAGCAGTTCTTC.

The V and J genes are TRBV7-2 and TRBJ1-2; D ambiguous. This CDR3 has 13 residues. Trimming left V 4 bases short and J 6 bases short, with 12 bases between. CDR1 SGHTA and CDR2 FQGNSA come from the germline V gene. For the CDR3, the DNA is TGTGCCAGCAGCTCCCGCTCGACTGATGGCTACACCTTC. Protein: CASSSRSTDGYTF.

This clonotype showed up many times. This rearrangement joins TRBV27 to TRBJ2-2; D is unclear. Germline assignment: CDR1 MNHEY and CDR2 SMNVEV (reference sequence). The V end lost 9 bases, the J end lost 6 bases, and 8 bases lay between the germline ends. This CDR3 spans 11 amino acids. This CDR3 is CASSTPGELFF. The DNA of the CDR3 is TGTGCCAGTAGTACACCCGGGGAGCTGTTTTTT.

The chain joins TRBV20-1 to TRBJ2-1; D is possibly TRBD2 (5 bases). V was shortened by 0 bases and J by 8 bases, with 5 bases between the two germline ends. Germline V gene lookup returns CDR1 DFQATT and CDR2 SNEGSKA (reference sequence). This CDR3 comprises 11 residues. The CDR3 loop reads CSARERDEQFF. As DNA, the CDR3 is TGCAGTGCTAGAGAGCGGGATGAGCAGTTCTTC.

The DNA for the CDR3 is TGCAGTGTTTCGCCGGGGTGGGGCAATGAGCAGTTCTTC. This gives the protein CSVSPGWGNEQFF. The chain has TRBV20-1 and TRBJ2-1; tentatively, D is TRBD2 (5 bases). The V and J ends lost 7 bases and 6 bases respectively, with 16 bases between them. Germline-derived CDR1 and CDR2 are DFQATT and SNEGSKA (reference sequence). The CDR3 has 13 amino acids.

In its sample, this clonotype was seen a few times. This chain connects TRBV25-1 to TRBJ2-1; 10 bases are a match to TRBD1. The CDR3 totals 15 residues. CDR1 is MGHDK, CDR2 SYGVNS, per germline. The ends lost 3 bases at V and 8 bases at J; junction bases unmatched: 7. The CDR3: CASSDPGTGVYEQFF. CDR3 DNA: TGTGCCAGCAGTGATCCCGGGACAGGGGTGTATGAGCAGTTCTTC. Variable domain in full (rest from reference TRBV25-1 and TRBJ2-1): EADIYQTPRYLVIGTGKKITLECSQTMGHDKMYWYQQDPGMELHLIHYSYGVNSTEKGDLSSESTVSRIRTEHFPLTLESARPSHTSQYLCASSDPGTGVYEQFFGPGTRLTVL.

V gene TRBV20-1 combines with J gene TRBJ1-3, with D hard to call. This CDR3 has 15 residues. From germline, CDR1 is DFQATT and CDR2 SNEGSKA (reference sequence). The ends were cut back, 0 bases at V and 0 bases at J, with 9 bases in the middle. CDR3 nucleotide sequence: TGCAGTGCTAGAGATCAGCTCCTCTCTGGAAACACCATATATTTT. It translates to CSARDQLLSGNTIYF.

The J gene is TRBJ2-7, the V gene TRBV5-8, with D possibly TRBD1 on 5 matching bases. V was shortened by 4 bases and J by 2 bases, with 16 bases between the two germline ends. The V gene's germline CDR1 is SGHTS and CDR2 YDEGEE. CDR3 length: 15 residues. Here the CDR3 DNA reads TGTGCCAGCAGCCAGCAGGGTAGATCCACCTACGAGCAGTACTTC. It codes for CASSQQGRSTYEQYF.

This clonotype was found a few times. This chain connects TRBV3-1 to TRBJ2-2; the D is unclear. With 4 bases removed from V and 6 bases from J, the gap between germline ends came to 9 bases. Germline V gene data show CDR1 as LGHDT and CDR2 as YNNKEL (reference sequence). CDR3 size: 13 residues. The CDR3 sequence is CASSRHIPGELFF. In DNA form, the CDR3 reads TGTGCCAGCAGCCGTCACATCCCCGGGGAGCTGTTTTTT.

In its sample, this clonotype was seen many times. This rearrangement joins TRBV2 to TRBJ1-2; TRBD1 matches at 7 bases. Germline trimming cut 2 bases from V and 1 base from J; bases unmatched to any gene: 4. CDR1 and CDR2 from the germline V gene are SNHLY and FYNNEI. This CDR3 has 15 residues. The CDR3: CASSELAGGNYGYTF. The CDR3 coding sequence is TGTGCCAGCAGTGAACTGGCAGGGGGTAACTATGGCTACACCTTC.

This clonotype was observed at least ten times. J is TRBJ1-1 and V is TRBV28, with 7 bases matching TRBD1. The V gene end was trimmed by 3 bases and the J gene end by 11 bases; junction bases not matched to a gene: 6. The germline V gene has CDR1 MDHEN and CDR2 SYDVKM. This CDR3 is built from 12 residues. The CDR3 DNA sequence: TGTGCCAGCAGTTTGTCGGGACAGAGGGCTTTCTTT. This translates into CASSLSGQRAFF.

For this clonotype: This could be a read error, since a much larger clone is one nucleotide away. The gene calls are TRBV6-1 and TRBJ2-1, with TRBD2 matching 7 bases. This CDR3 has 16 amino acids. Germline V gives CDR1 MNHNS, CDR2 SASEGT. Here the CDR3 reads CASSGAVGLTYNEQSF. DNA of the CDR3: TGTGCCAGCAGTGGTGCGGTGGGACTAACCTACAATGAGCAGTCCTTC.

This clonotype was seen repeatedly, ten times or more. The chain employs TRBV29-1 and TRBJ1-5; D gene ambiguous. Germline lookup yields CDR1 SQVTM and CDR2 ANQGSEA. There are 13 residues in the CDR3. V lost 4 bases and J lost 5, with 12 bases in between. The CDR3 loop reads CSVATGRYQPQHF. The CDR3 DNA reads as TGCAGCGTTGCCACCGGACGGTATCAGCCCCAGCATTTT.

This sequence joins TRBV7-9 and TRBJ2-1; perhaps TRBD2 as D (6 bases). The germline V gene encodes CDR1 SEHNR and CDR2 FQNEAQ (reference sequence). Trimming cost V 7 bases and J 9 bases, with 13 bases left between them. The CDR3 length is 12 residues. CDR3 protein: CASIWGEGEQFF. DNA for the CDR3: TGTGCCAGCATCTGGGGGGAAGGTGAGCAGTTCTTC. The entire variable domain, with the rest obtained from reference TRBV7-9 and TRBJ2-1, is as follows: DTGVSQNPRHKITKRGQNVTFRCDPISEHNRLYWYRQTLGQGPEFLTYFQNEAQLEKSRLLSDRFSAERPKGSFSTLEIQRTEQGDSAMYLCASIWGEGEQFFGPGTRLTVL.

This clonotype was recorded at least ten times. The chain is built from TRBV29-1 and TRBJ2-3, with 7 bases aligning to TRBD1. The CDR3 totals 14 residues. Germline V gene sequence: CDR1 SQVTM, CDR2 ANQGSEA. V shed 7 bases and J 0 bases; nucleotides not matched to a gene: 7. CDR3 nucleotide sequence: TGCAGCGCCCGGACAGGAGCTAGCACAGATACGCAGTATTTT. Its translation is CSARTGASTDTQYF.

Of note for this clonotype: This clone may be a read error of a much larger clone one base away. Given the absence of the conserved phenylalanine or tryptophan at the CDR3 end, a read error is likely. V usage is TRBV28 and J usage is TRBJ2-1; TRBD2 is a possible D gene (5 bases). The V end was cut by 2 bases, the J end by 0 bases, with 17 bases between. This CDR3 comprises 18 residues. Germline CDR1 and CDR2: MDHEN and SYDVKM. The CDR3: CASSLSRLAGGSYNEQFL. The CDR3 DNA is TGTGCCAGCAGTTTAAGTCGCCTAGCTGGAGGCTCCTACAATGAGCAGTTCCTC.

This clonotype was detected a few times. The CDR3 DNA sequence: TGTGCCAGCAGCTTAGTTATGGCGAACTACGAGCAGTACTTC. This sequence encodes CASSLVMANYEQYF. The chain combines TRBV7-9 with TRBJ2-7; D remains ambiguous. The CDR3 runs to 14 residues. In germline, CDR1 is SEHNR, CDR2 FQNEAQ (reference sequence). V lost 1 base to trimming and J lost 3 bases, with 10 bases between them.

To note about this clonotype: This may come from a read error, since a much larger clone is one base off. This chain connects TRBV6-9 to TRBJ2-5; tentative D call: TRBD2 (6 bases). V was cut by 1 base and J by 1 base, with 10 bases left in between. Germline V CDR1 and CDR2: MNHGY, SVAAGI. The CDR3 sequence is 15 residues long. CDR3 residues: CASSYFNGGQETQYF. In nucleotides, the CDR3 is TGTGCCAGCAGTTATTTTAACGGGGGCCAAGAGACCCAGTACTTC.

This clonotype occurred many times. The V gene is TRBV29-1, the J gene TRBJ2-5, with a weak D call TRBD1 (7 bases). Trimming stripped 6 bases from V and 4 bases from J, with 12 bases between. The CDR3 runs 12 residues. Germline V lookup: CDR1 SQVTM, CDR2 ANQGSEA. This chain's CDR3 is CSVGGGIETQYF. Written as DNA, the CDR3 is TGCAGCGTAGGAGGGGGCATAGAGACCCAGTACTTC.

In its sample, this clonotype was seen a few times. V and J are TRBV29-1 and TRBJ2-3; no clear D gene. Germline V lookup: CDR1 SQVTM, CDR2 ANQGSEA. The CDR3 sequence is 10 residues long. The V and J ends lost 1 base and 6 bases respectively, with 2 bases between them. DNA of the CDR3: TGCAGCGTTGAAGGGGATACGCAGTATTTT. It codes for CSVEGDTQYF.

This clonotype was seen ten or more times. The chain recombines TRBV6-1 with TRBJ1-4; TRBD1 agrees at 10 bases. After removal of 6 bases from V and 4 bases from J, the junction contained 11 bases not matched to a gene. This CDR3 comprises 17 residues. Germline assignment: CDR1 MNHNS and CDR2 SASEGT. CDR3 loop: CASRGQGFFPDNEKLFF. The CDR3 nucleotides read TGTGCCAGCAGGGGACAGGGGTTTTTTCCGGATAATGAAAAACTGTTTTTT.

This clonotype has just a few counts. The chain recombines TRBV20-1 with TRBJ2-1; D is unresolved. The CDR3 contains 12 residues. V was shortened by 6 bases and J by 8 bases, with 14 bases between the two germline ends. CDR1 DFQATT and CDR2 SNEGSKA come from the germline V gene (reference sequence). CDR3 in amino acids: CSAPPLSDEQFF. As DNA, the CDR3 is TGCAGTGCCCCCCCGCTTTCAGATGAGCAGTTCTTC.

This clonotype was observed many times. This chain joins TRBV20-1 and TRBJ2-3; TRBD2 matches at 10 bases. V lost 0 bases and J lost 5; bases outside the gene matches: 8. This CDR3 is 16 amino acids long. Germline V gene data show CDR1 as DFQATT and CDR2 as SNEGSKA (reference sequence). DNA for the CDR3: TGCAGTGCTAGAGATAACAGCGGGAGGGCGGTAGATACGCAGTATTTT. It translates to CSARDNSGRAVDTQYF.

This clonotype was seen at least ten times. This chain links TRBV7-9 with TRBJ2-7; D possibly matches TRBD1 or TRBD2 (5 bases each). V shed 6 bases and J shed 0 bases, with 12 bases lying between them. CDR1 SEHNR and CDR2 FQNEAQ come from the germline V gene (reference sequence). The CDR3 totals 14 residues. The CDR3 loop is CASRRGDGSYEQYF. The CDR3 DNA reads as TGTGCCAGCAGACGAGGGGACGGCTCCTACGAGCAGTACTTC.